The TCR beta chain under discussion was sequenced for a study of blood T cell repertoires in COVID-19. Study at large: Acute and convalescent COVID-19 samples came from the United States, Italy and Spain. PBMCs, B-cell-depleted T cells, or T cells provided the cDNA or gDNA that made up the material.

Authors' analysis steps: How many nucleated cells were present was estimated from reference gene primer amplification. TCRdb's copy holds only in-frame clones and misses some; the assay was immunoSEQ multiplex PCR. V and J calls and clone size are as listed in that table; D and trimming were resolved from the DNA. The data show 50,000 to 65,000 clones, just over 85% seen once. Between the trimmed V and J ends, which lost 5 bases and 2 bases, there was a span of 14 bases. The CDR3 sequence is 15 residues long. The germline CDR1 and CDR2 sequences are SGHTA and FQGTGA. The clonotype was recovered from a middle-aged man with active COVID-19. This chain links TRBV7-3 with TRBJ2-3, with D possibly matching TRBD2 (6 bases). Sequencing was carried out using peripheral blood. CDR3 protein: CASSPGDWATDTQYF. The CDR3 region has the DNA TGTGCCAGCAGCCCCGGGGACTGGGCCACAGATACGCAGTATTTT.